This T cell receptor (beta chain) was sequenced in a study of Ad26.COV2.S vaccination and SARS-CoV-2 variants. In the study overall: Participants got Ad26.COV2.S intramuscularly, once or twice 56 days apart.

Sample treatment: over 15 received Ad26.COV2.S at low or high dose, single or two shots; a few received placebo; per-sample allocation not given. Specimen acquisition occurred on day 63 following the initial vaccine or placebo injection. Assay: immunoSEQ multiplex PCR; the TCRdb copy retains only in-frame clones and omits some. Of fewer than 400,000 clones listed, around 90% are singletons. Trimming took 4 bases from V and 16 from J, leaving 23 bases between them. This CDR3 has 14 residues. Per germline, CDR1 SGHAT and CDR2 FQDESV (reference sequence). This clone is a singleton in its sample. The sequence was obtained from a person aged 18 to 59 who received the Ad26.COV2.S COVID-19 vaccine or a placebo. This sample comprised peripheral blood, obtained in a trial of Ad26.COV2.S vaccine versus placebo. V is TRBV11-1 and J is TRBJ2-1, with D possibly matching TRBD1 (5 bases). The CDR3 nucleotides are TGTGCCAGCAGCTCATGGGATAAACCAGGGTTTCTCTTCTTC. Translation: CASSSWDKPGFLFF.